This T cell receptor (beta chain) was obtained from a study of T cell repertoires in cytomegalovirus infection. General study findings and limits: The cumulative frequency of public TCR beta families distinguished individuals who carried CMV together with the relevant HLA. Within the response measured ex vivo, HLA-C-restricted CMV-specific TCR beta clonotypes were dominant.

TCRdb fed the reads into MiXCR, producing one record per CDR3 protein. In the table there are some 500,000 distinct CDR3 sequences, roughly 42% of which are singletons. A remark on this clonotype: Its specificity is not known.

The clonotype originates from a human donor in good health (CMV status not recorded). Some clones in this sample may be carry-over from other donors' samples. Sequences were derived from cultured PBMCs, sampled from culture after CMV antigen stimulation.

DNA for the CDR3: TGTGCCAGCAGTTTAATCCCGGAAGGGTCCGGGGAGCTGTTTTTT. It yields the protein CASSLIPEGSGELFF. The chain couples TRBV28 to TRBJ2-2; D is uncertain. Germline CDR1 MDHEN, CDR2 SYDVKM. The CDR3 consists of 15 residues. The V end was cut by 2 bases, the J end by 6 bases, with 13 bases between.